A single sample is the source of the 24 T cell receptor beta chains below, sequenced in a study of CD8 T cells in Susac syndrome. Random-hexamer reverse transcription was applied to roughly 0.5 to 1 ug RNA. TCRdb itself ran the immunoSEQ multiplex PCR reads through MiXCR, one entry per CDR3 protein. The table has some 130,000 distinct CDR3 sequences, approximately 89% seen once. Sequenced sample: CD8+ T cells from PBMCs. The origin of the receptors is a human donor with multiple sclerosis.

The rearrangement links TRBV5-1 to TRBJ2-5; maybe TRBD1 (5 bases). The germline V and J ends were trimmed by 6 bases and 1 base, with 13 bases remaining between them. This CDR3 has 14 residues. Germline V gene data show CDR1 as SGHRS and CDR2 as YFSETQ. CDR3 coding DNA: TGCGCCAGCACCAGGGCCGCACTCCAAGAGACCCAGTACTTC. It encodes CASTRAALQETQYF.

The J gene is TRBJ2-1, the V gene TRBV2; 7 positions match TRBD2. This CDR3 comprises 13 residues. V was clipped by 11 bases and J by 3 bases; unmatched bases: 7. The germline V gene encodes CDR1 SNHLY and CDR2 FYNNEI. Here the CDR3 DNA reads TGTGCCGGTGGGACTACCGACTACAATGAGCAGTTCTTC. Translating gives CAGGTTDYNEQFF.

The V call is TRBV11-1, the J call TRBJ2-6, with a possible D match to TRBD2 (5 bases). The CDR3 totals 21 residues. CDR1 SGHAT and CDR2 FQDESV come from the germline V gene (reference sequence). The ends were cut back, 6 bases at V and 0 bases at J, with 27 bases in the middle. The chain's CDR3 is CASSSTIGGSGPGSGANVLTF. In DNA form, the CDR3 reads TGTGCCAGCAGTTCGACTATCGGTGGCTCCGGGCCGGGCTCTGGGGCCAACGTCCTGACTTTC.

This clonotype was picked up one time. The V and J genes are TRBV30 and TRBJ1-1; D uncertain. Between the trimmed V and J ends, which lost 2 bases and 12 bases, there was a span of 4 bases. From germline, CDR1 is GTSNPN and CDR2 SVGIG (reference sequence). This CDR3 has 8 amino acids. CDR3 protein: CAWSLTFF. As DNA, the CDR3 is TGTGCCTGGAGTTTGACTTTCTTT. The whole variable domain, filled in from reference TRBV30 and TRBJ1-1, reads SQTIHQWPATLVQPVGSPLSLECTVEGTSNPNLYWYRQAAGRGLQLLFYSVGIGQISSEVPQNLSASRPQDRQFILSSKKLLLSDSGFYLCAWSLTFFGQGTRLTVV.

This rearrangement joins TRBV7-9 to TRBJ2-7, with TRBD2 matching over 9 bases. V gave up 6 bases and J gave up 6 bases; unmatched junction bases: 12. CDR3 length: 15 amino acids. Per germline, CDR1 SEHNR and CDR2 FQNEAQ (reference sequence). As DNA, the CDR3 is TGTGCCAGCAGAGACAGTCTAGCGGGAAATTCCGAGCAGTACTTC. This encodes CASRDSLAGNSEQYF.

The V call is TRBV6-5, the J call TRBJ1-2, with D hard to call. V was clipped by 3 bases and J by 0 bases, with 8 bases between them. Germline V gene data show CDR1 as MNHEY and CDR2 as SVGAGI. CDR3 length: 14 residues. DNA for the CDR3: TGTGCCAGCAGTTATGGGATAGCTAACTATGGCTACACCTTC. Its translation: CASSYGIANYGYTF.

The J gene is TRBJ1-5, the V gene TRBV10-2, with D unclear. There are 15 residues in the CDR3. Germline V CDR1 and CDR2: WSHSY, SAAADI. The germline V and J ends were trimmed by 3 bases and 0 bases, with 9 bases remaining between them. The CDR3 DNA is TGCGCCAGCAGTGAAAGTCTCTATAGCAATCAGCCCCAGCATTTT. Residues: CASSESLYSNQPQHF.

This clonotype was seen more than once but under ten times. V is TRBV3-1 and J is TRBJ2-7; 10 nucleotides line up with TRBD2. The CDR3 is 16 amino acids. The trim removed 0 bases at V and 4 bases at J, leaving 6 bases unmatched. Germline V lookup: CDR1 LGHDT, CDR2 YNNKEL (reference sequence). The CDR3 protein is CASSQDHSGRGYEQYF. Here the CDR3 DNA reads TGTGCCAGCAGCCAAGATCACAGCGGGAGGGGATACGAGCAGTACTTC.

This clonotype came up once. The rearrangement uses TRBV27 and TRBJ2-1, with TRBD1 identical over 10 bases. Germline assignment: CDR1 MNHEY and CDR2 SMNVEV (reference sequence). The CDR3 length is 16 residues. With V trimmed by 5 bases and J by 7 bases, 11 bases remained unmatched. CDR3 DNA: TGTGCCAGCAGTCCAGTCGGGGACAGGGGATGGAATGAGCAGTTCTTC. This sequence encodes CASSPVGDRGWNEQFF.

The chain couples TRBV5-1 to TRBJ2-1; 8 bases are a match to TRBD2. J lost 2 bases, V lost 5 bases, and 6 bases had no gene match. Germline V gene sequence: CDR1 SGHRS, CDR2 YFSETQ. The CDR3 has 15 amino acids. CDR3 coding DNA: TGCGCCAGCAGTGCACTAGCGGATACCTACAATGAGCAGTTCTTC. This gives the protein CASSALADTYNEQFF.

The chain carries TRBV20-1 and TRBJ1-5; 7 nucleotides agree with TRBD1. The germline V gene encodes CDR1 DFQATT and CDR2 SNEGSKA (reference sequence). Trimming at V came to 1 base and at J to 2 bases, leaving 8 bases not matched to a gene. The CDR3 extends over 16 amino acids. The CDR3 region has the DNA TGCAGTGCTAGAGGGCTCGCCGGGACAGGCAATCAGCCCCAGCATTTT. Translated: CSARGLAGTGNQPQHF.

This chain uses TRBV20-1 with TRBJ2-5; weak D call: TRBD2 (5 bases). The CDR3 runs 17 residues. Germline CDR1 DFQATT, CDR2 SNEGSKA (reference sequence). V lost 5 bases to trimming and J lost 4 bases, with 26 bases between them. DNA of the CDR3: TGCAGTGCTCACTCGGGTGGGGTAGCGTGGCACGGAGAGACCCAGTACTTC. This encodes CSAHSGGVAWHGETQYF.

The V call is TRBV3-1, the J call TRBJ2-7; the D gene could be TRBD1 or TRBD2 (6 bases each). The V gene lost 4 bases and the J gene lost 3 bases, with 13 bases spanning the gap. This CDR3 region has 14 residues. Germline V CDR1 and CDR2: LGHDT, YNNKEL (reference sequence). CDR3 sequence: CASSPGGGIYEQYF. The CDR3 DNA reads as TGTGCCAGCAGCCCCGGAGGGGGAATCTACGAGCAGTACTTC.

The chain joins TRBV7-9 to TRBJ1-4; no clear D. The germline V gene encodes CDR1 SEHNR and CDR2 FQNEAQ (reference sequence). V shed 2 bases and J shed 8 bases, with 18 bases lying between them. The CDR3 extends over 16 amino acids. CDR3 residues: CASSLRRWGLEEKLFF. Written as DNA, the CDR3 is TGTGCCAGCAGCTTAAGGCGGTGGGGTCTCGAGGAAAAACTGTTTTTT.

The J gene is TRBJ2-1, the V gene TRBV3-1; 11 bases agree with TRBD1. Trimming took 6 bases from V and 5 from J; bases not matched to a gene: 12. The length of the CDR3 is 17 residues. Germline CDR1 LGHDT, CDR2 YNNKEL (reference sequence). The CDR3 DNA follows: TGTGCCAGCAGGCCCTTTTTCGGACAGGGGGCGGACAATGAGCAGTTCTTC. Translation: CASRPFFGQGADNEQFF.

The chain joins TRBV9 to TRBJ2-1; a weak D match, TRBD2 (7 bases). The CDR3 is 14 amino acids. CDR1 is SGDLS and CDR2 is YYNGEE in the germline V gene. V was trimmed by 4 bases and J by 5 bases, leaving 13 bases between them. CDR3 protein: CASSPSGGHNEQFF. DNA of the CDR3: TGTGCCAGCAGCCCCTCCGGGGGGCACAATGAGCAGTTCTTC.

The chain carries TRBV16 and TRBJ1-5, with D possibly being TRBD1 (6 bases). The V end lost 2 bases, the J end lost 6 bases, and 17 bases lay between the germline ends. The CDR3 spans 16 residues. Germline V gene sequence: CDR1 KGHSY, CDR2 FQNENV. As DNA, the CDR3 is TGTGCCAGCAGCCAAGAGGGTGGGGGGCTGAGTCAGCCCCAGCATTTT. It specifies CASSQEGGGLSQPQHF.

The chain is built from TRBV27 and TRBJ2-7; TRBD1 might be the D (6 bases). CDR1 and CDR2 from the germline V gene are MNHEY and SMNVEV (reference sequence). The V and J ends lost 4 bases and 4 bases respectively, with 14 bases between them. The CDR3 sequence is 14 residues long. CDR3 residues: CASSSSGDRYEQYF. In DNA, the CDR3 is TGTGCCAGCAGTTCTTCAGGGGACCGGTACGAGCAGTACTTC.

The chain employs TRBV27 and TRBJ2-5, with TRBD2 matching 9 bases. The CDR3 runs 13 residues. CDR1 is MNHEY, CDR2 SMNVEV, per germline (reference sequence). V was clipped by 4 bases and J by 5 bases; unmatched bases: 2. The CDR3 nucleotides read TGTGCCAGCAGTTCAAGCGGGAGGGAGACCCAGTACTTC. Protein product: CASSSSGRETQYF.

The rearrangement joins TRBV12-3 or TRBV12-4 to TRBJ1-2; TRBD1 matches 9 bases. The CDR3 contains 13 residues. The V segment lost 6 bases and the J segment 4 bases; nucleotides outside the gene matches: 3. In DNA form, the CDR3 reads TGTGCCAGCAGCCCGGGACAGGGCTATGGCTACACCTTC. Its protein is CASSPGQGYGYTF.

Only one count was recorded for this clonotype. As DNA, the CDR3 is TGCAGTGCTAGAGAACCAGCATCGATTGTGGAGCAGTACTTC. It translates to CSAREPASIVEQYF. This chain joins TRBV20-1 and TRBJ2-7; the D is unclear. The CDR3 is 14 residues long. Trimming left V 0 bases short and J 7 bases short, with 16 bases between. Germline CDR1 is DFQATT and CDR2 is SNEGSKA (reference sequence).

The rearrangement joins TRBV16 to TRBJ1-5; unclear D gene. The length of the CDR3 is 15 residues. The V gene's germline CDR1 is KGHSY and CDR2 FQNENV. V lost 2 bases and J 3 bases, leaving 11 bases between the germline ends. CDR3 in amino acids: CASSQVTVTNQPQHF. The CDR3, as DNA: TGTGCCAGCAGCCAAGTCACAGTAACCAATCAGCCCCAGCATTTT.

This clonotype is a singleton in its sample. The chain employs TRBV3-1 and TRBJ2-7; 8 bases are a match to TRBD2. Germline trimming cut 5 bases from V and 10 bases from J; bases unmatched to any gene: 4. The CDR3 is 11 amino acids. The germline CDR1 and CDR2 sequences are LGHDT and YNNKEL (reference sequence). The DNA for the CDR3 is TGTGCCAGCAGCACGGGGGGGGATCAGTACTTC. Protein product: CASSTGGDQYF.

As concerns this clonotype: One junction end does not reproduce the germline sequence, and a read error may be involved. The rearrangement links TRBV14 to TRBJ1-5; D not resolved. Germline CDR1 SGHDN, CDR2 FVKESK. The CDR3 has 12 residues. Written as DNA, the CDR3 is TGTGCCAGCAGCCAAGACAATCAGCCCCAGCTTTTT. Amino acids: CASSQDNQPQLF. The whole variable domain, remainder taken from reference TRBV14 and TRBJ1-5, is EAGVTQFPSHSVIEKGQTVTLRCDPISGHDNLYWYRRVMGKEIKFLLHFVKESKQDESGMPNNRFLAERTGGTYSTLKVQPAELEDSGVYFCASSQDNQPQLFGDGTRLSIL.